The clone carrying this T cell receptor beta chain has just a few counts. As processed by the authors: Reference gene primer amplification gave estimated nucleated cell counts. This table comes from immunoSEQ multiplex PCR, and its TCRdb copy is limited to in-frame clones, with some not included. V and J calls plus clone size are reproduced from that table; the DNA served to infer D and trimming. The repertoire holds some 220,000 clones, with over 75% as singletons. These data originate in a study of blood T cell repertoires in COVID-19. As for the study in general: From the United States, Italy and Spain came samples of acute and convalescent COVID-19.

The CDR3 has 14 amino acids. Germline lookup yields CDR1 SGHKS and CDR2 YYEKEE (reference sequence). Losses at the gene ends were 5 bases for V and 6 bases for J; bases not matched to a gene: 8. J is TRBJ1-2 and V is TRBV5-5, with 9 positions matching TRBD1. This TCR was recovered from a woman in her sixties or seventies with COVID-19, enrolled during active disease. The sample taken for sequencing was peripheral blood. CDR3 in amino acids: CASSSARTGDGYTF. DNA for the CDR3: TGTGCCAGCAGTTCAGCGAGGACAGGGGATGGCTACACCTTC.